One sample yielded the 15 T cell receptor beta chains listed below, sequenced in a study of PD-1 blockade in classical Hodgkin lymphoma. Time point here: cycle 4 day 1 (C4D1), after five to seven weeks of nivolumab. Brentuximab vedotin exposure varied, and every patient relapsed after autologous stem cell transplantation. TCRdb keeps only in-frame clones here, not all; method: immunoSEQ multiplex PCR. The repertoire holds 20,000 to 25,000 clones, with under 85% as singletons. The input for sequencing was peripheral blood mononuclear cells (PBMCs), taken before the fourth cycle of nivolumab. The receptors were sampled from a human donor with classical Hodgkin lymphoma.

CDR3 loop: CASSEARGLGGYTF. CDR3 coding DNA: TGTGCCAGCAGTGAGGCGAGGGGGCTTGGTGGCTACACCTTC. The chain carries TRBV25-1 and TRBJ1-2; 7 bases map to TRBD1. Germline V gene sequence: CDR1 MGHDK, CDR2 SYGVNS. CDR3 length: 14 amino acids. V shed 3 bases and J 7 bases; nucleotides not matched to a gene: 8.

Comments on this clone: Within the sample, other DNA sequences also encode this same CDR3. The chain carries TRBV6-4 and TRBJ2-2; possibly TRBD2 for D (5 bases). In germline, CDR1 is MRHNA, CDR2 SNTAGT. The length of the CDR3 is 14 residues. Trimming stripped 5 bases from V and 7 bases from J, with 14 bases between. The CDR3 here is CASSPTISGGELFF. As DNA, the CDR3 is TGTGCCAGCAGTCCGACTATTTCCGGCGGGGAGCTGTTTTTT.

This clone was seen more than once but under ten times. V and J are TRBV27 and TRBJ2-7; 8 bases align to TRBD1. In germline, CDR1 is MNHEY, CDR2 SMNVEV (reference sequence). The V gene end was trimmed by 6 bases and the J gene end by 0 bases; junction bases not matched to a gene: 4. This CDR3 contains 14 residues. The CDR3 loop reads CASRDRVFSYEQYF. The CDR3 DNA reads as TGTGCCAGCAGGGACAGGGTGTTCTCCTACGAGCAGTACTTC.

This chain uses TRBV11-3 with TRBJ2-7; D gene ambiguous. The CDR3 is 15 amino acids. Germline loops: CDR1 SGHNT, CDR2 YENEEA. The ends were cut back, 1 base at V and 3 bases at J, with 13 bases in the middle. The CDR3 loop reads CASSLAPFPNYEQYF. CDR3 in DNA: TGTGCCAGCAGCTTAGCTCCCTTCCCAAACTACGAGCAGTACTTC.

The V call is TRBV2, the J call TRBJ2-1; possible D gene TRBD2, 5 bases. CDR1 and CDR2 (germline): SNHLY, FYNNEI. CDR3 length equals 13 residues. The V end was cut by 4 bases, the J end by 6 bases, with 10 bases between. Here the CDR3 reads CASSGGPRNEQFF. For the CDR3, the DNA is TGTGCCAGCAGTGGCGGGCCACGCAATGAGCAGTTCTTC.

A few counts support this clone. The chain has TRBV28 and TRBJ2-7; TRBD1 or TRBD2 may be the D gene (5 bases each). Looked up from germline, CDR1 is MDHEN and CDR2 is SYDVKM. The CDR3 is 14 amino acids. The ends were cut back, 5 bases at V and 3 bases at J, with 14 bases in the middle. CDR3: CASSRDGLNYEQYF. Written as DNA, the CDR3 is TGTGCCAGCAGTAGGGACGGGTTAAACTACGAGCAGTACTTC. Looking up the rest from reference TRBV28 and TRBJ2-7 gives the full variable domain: DVKVTQSSRYLVKRTGEKVFLECVQDMDHENMFWYRQDPGLGLRLIYFSYDVKMKEKGDIPEGYSVSREKKERFSLILESASTNQTSMYLCASSRDGLNYEQYFGPGTRLTVT.

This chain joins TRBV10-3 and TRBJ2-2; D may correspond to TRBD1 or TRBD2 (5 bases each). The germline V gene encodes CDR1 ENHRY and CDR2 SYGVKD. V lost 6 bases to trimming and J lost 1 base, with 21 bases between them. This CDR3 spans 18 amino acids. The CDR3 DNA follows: TGTGCCATCAGGGGAGACGGAGGAAAGACAGTGAACACCGGGGAGCTGTTTTTT. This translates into CAIRGDGGKTVNTGELFF.

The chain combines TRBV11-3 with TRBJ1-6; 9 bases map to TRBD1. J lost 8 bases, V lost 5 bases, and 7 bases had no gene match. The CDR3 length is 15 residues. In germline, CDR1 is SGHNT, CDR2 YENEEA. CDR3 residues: CASSPGTGLYSPLHF. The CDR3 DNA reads TGTGCCAGCAGCCCCGGGACAGGGCTTTATTCACCCCTCCACTTT. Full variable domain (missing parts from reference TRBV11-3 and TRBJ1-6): EAGVVQSPRYKIIEKKQPVAFWCNPISGHNTLYWYLQNLGQGPELLIRYENEEAVDDSQLPKDRFSAERLKGVDSTLKIQPAELGDSAVYLCASSPGTGLYSPLHFGNGTRLTVT.

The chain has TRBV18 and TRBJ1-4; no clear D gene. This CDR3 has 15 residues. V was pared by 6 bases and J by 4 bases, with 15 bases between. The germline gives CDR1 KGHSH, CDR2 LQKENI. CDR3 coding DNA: TGTGCCAGCTCGTCGACCATCCCCCTTAATGAAAAACTGTTTTTT. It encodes CASSSTIPLNEKLFF.

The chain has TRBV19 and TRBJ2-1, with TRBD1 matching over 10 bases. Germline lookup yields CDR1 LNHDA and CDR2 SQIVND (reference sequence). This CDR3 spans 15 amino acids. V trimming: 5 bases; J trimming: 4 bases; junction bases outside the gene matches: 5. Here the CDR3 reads CASSAGQGRYNEQFF. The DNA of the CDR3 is TGTGCCAGTAGTGCGGGACAGGGGAGATACAATGAGCAGTTCTTC.

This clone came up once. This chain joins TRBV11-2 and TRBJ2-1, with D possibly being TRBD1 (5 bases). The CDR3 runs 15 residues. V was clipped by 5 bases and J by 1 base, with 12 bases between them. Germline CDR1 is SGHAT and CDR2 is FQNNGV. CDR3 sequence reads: CASSRITGSYNEQFF. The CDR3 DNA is TGTGCCAGCAGCCGTATCACAGGTTCCTACAATGAGCAGTTCTTC.

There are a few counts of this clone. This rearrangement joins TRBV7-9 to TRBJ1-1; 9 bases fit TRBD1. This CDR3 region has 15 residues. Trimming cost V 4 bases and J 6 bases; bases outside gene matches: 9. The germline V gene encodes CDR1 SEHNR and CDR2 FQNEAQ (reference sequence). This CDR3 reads CASSWRTGVGPEAFF. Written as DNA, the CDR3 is TGTGCCAGCAGCTGGAGGACAGGGGTTGGTCCTGAAGCTTTCTTT.

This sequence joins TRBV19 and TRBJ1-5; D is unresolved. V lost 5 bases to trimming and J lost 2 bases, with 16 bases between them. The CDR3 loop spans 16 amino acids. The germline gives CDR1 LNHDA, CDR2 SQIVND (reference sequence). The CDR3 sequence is CASSQRGSLGNQPQHF. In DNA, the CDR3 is TGTGCCAGTAGTCAGCGGGGAAGTTTAGGCAATCAGCCCCAGCATTTT.

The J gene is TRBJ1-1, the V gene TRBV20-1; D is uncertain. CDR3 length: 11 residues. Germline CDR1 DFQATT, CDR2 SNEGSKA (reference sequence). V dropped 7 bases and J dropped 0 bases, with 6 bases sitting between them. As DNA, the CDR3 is TGCAGTGTTCAGGTGAACACTGAAGCTTTCTTT. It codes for CSVQVNTEAFF.

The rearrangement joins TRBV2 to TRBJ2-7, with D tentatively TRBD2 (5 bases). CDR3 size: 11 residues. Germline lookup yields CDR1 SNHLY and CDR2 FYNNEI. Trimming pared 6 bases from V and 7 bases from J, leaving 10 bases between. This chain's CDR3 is CASSYSGEQYF. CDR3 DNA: TGTGCCAGCAGCTACTCGGGAGAGCAGTACTTC.